The rows below give T cell receptor beta chains drawn from one sample of a study of blood T cell repertoires in COVID-19. Measured with immunoSEQ multiplex PCR; TCRdb has only the in-frame clones, and not every one. The table has under 40,000 clones, 94% seen once. Material for sequencing was peripheral blood. All receptors derive from a human donor with active COVID-19. The donor label of this sample is uncertain. CDR3s include the opening cysteine and the closing phenylalanine or tryptophan. A D gene is named only where the DNA matches it firmly. Size tells how often a clone was seen (once, few, many) or the class of an expanded clone, and some rows leave it out.

TRBV18	NA	TRBJ1-3	NA	TGTGCCAGCTCGAGTGGGCAGGACAGCTCTGGAAACACCATATATTTT	CASSSGQDSSGNTIYF
TRBV5-4	NA	TRBJ2-1	NA	TGTGCCAGCAGCCCCGTGGGGGGGCCCTACAATGAGCAGTTCTTC	CASSPVGGPYNEQFF
TRBV5-6	NA	TRBJ2-7	TRBD1	TGTGCCAGCAGCCTGCGGACAGGGACCGGCAACGAGCAGTACTTC	CASSLRTGTGNEQYF
TRBV11-3	NA	TRBJ2-7	NA	TGTGCCAGCAGCACCCCGACAGGCCGTACCTACGAGCAGTACTTC	CASSTPTGRTYEQYF
TRBV4-1	NA	TRBJ2-7	NA	TGCGCCAGCAGCCAAGATAGGTCAAAACGGGCCTACGAGCAGTACTTC	CASSQDRSKRAYEQYF
TRBV29-1	NA	TRBJ2-7	TRBD2	TGCAGCGTTGAGTCGACTAGCCCACCCTACGAGCAGTACTTC	CSVESTSPPYEQYF
TRBV5-6	NA	TRBJ2-7	NA	TGTGCCAGCAGCTTGACAGCCTACGAGCAGTACTTC	CASSLTAYEQYF
TRBV7-2	NA	TRBJ2-7	NA	TGTGCCAGCAGCTTCGACCGACGGGACACCTACGAGCAGTACTTC	CASSFDRRDTYEQYF
TRBV7-9	once	TRBJ2-2	TRBD1	TGTGCCAGCAACCGGGACAGGGGTGTAAGGTTCAGCACCGGGGAGCTGTTTTTT	CASNRDRGVRFSTGELFF
TRBV6-5	NA	TRBJ2-5	NA	TGTGCCAGCCAACAAGGGCGCGGGATGGAGACCCAGTACTTC	CASQQGRGMETQYF
TRBV27	NA	TRBJ1-1	NA	TGTGCGTCATGCAGCGTTAACACTGAAGCTTTCTTT	CASCSVNTEAFF
TRBV7-9	NA	TRBJ1-3	NA	TGTGCCAGCAGCTTAGGACAGGGAAACACCATATATTTT	CASSLGQGNTIYF
TRBV11-3	NA	TRBJ2-1	NA	TGTGCCAGCAGCTATGGCGGGACCTCCTACAATGAGCAGTTCTTC	CASSYGGTSYNEQFF
TRBV6-2/TRBV6-3	NA	TRBJ2-7	TRBD2	TGTGCCAGCAGTTACGGACTAGCCCTGTACTTC	CASSYGLALYF
TRBV20-1	NA	TRBJ1-1	NA	TGCAGTGCTAGGTCCGACACTGAAGCTTTCTTT	CSARSDTEAFF
TRBV5-1	NA	TRBJ2-4	TRBD2	TGCGCCAGCAGCCGAGCCCCCTTTTTCGAGGCGGGAGTTCAAAACATTCAGTACTTC	CASSRAPFFEAGVQNIQYF
TRBV5-1	NA	TRBJ1-1	NA	TGCGCCAGCAGCTGGGGAGAGAACACTGAAGCTTTCTTT	CASSWGENTEAFF
TRBV5-5	few	TRBJ1-6	NA	TGTGCCAGCAGCTTCTTGGACAGCAATTCACCCCTCCACTTT	CASSFLDSNSPLHF